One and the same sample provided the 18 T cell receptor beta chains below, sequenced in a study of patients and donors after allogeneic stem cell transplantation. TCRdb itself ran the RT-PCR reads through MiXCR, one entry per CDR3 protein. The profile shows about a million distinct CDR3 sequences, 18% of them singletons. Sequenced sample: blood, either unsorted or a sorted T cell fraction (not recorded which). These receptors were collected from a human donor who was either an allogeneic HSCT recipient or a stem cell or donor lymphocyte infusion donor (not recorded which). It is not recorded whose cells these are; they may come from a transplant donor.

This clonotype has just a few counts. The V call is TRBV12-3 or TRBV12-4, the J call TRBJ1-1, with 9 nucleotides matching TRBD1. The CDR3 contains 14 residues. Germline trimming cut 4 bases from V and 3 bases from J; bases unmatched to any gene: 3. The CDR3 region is CASSYGQGHTEAFF. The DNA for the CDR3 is TGTGCCAGCAGTTACGGACAGGGGCACACTGAAGCTTTCTTT.

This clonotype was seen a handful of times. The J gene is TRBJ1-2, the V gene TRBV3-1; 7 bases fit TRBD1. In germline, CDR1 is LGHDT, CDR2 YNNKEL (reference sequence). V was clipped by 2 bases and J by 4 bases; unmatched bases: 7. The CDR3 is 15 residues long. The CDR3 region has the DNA TGTGCCAGCAGCCAAAGGACAGGCAGCCCCTATGGCTACACCTTC. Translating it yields CASSQRTGSPYGYTF. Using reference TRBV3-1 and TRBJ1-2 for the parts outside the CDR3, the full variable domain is DTAVSQTPKYLVTQMGNDKSIKCEQNLGHDTMYWYKQDSKKFLKIMFSYNNKELIINETVPNRFSPKSPDKAHLNLHINSLELGDSAVYFCASSQRTGSPYGYTFGSGTRLTVV.

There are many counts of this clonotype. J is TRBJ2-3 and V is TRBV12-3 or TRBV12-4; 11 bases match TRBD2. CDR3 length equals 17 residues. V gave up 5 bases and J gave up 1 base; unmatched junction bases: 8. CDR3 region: CASSLSSGGARTDTQYF. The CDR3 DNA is TGTGCCAGCAGTCTAAGTAGCGGGGGGGCTCGCACAGATACGCAGTATTTT.

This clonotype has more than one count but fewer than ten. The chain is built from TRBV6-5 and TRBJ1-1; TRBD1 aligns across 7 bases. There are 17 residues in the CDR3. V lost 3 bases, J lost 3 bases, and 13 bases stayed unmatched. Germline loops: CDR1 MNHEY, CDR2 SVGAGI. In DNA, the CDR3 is TGTGCCAGCAGTTATCTAACATCAGGGGGGATGGACACTGAAGCTTTCTTT. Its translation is CASSYLTSGGMDTEAFF.

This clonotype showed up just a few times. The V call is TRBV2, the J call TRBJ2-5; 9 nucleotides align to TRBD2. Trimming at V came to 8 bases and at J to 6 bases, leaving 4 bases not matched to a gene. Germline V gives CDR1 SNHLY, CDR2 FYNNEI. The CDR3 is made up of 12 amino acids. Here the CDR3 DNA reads TGTGCCAGCCGACTAGCGGAAAAGACCCAGTACTTC. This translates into CASRLAEKTQYF.

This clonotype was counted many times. In nucleotides, the CDR3 is TGTGCCAGCAGCTTAGACAGGGGAGGCAATCAGCCCCAGCATTTT. It specifies CASSLDRGGNQPQHF. This sequence joins TRBV7-2 and TRBJ1-5, with 7 bases lining up with TRBD1. This CDR3 contains 15 residues. CDR1 and CDR2 from the germline V gene are SGHTA and FQGNSA. After removal of 1 base from V and 2 bases from J, the junction contained 2 bases not matched to a gene.

The DNA of the CDR3 is TGCGCCAGCAGCCGGACTAGCGGGGAAGTCACCGGGGAGCTGTTTTTT. Its protein is CASSRTSGEVTGELFF. V gene TRBV5-1 combines with J gene TRBJ2-2, with TRBD2 matching 12 bases. CDR1 and CDR2 (germline): SGHRS, YFSETQ. This CDR3 comprises 16 residues. J lost 4 bases, V lost 4 bases, and 5 bases had no gene match.

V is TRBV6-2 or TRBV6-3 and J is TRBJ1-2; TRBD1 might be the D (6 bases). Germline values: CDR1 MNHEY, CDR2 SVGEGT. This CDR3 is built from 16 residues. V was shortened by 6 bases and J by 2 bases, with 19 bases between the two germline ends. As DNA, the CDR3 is TGTGCCAGCAGGACTCAACAGGGACGGCAAAACTATGGCTACACCTTC. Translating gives CASRTQQGRQNYGYTF.

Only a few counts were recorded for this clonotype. In nucleotides, the CDR3 is TGTGCCAGCAGTTACGTGGGCGGCTATGGCTACACCTTC. Translating it yields CASSYVGGYGYTF. The chain couples TRBV6-6 to TRBJ1-2, with unresolved D. There are 13 residues in the CDR3. V was trimmed by 2 bases and J by 4 bases, leaving 8 bases between them. The V gene's germline CDR1 is MNHNY and CDR2 SVGAGI (reference sequence).

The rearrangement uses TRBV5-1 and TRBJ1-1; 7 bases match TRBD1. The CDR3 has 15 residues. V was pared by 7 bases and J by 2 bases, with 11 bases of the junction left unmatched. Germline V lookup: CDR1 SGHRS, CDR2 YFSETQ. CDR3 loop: CASAPGQFFNTEAFF. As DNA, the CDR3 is TGCGCCAGCGCGCCGGGACAGTTCTTTAACACTGAAGCTTTCTTT.

CDR3 sequence (DNA): TGTGCCAGCAGCCGCTACTCGACTAGCCCCCCGAGGGGGGCCGGGGAGCTGTTTTTT. Translated, it gives CASSRYSTSPPRGAGELFF. The chain has TRBV9 and TRBJ2-2; D may be TRBD2 (7 bases). The V gene lost 4 bases and the J gene lost 6 bases, with 28 bases spanning the gap. CDR1 is SGDLS and CDR2 is YYNGEE in the germline V gene. The CDR3 contains 19 residues.

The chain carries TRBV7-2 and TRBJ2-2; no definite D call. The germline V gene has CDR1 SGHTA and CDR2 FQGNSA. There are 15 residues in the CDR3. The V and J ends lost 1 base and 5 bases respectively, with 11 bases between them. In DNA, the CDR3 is TGTGCCAGCAGCTTAGAGGCGACGGGTACCGGGGAGCTGTTTTTT. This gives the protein CASSLEATGTGELFF.

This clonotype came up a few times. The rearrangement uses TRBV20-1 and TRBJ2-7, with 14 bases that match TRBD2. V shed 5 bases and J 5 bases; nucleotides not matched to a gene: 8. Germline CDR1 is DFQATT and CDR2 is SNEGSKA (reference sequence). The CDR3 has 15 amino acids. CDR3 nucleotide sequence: TGCAGTGCTGGGGGACTAGCGGGAGAGGGGAACGAGCAGTACTTC. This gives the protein CSAGGLAGEGNEQYF.

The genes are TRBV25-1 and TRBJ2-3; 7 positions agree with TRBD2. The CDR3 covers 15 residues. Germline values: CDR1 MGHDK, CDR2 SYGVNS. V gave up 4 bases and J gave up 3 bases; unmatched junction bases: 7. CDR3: CASSVGTGGTDTQYF. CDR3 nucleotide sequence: TGTGCCAGCAGTGTAGGGACCGGGGGGACAGATACGCAGTATTTT.

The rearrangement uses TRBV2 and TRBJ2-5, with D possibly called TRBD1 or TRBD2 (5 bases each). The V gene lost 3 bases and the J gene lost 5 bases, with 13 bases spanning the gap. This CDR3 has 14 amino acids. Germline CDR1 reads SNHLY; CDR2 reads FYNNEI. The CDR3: CASSDEGPGETQYF. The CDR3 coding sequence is TGTGCCAGCAGTGATGAGGGGCCCGGGGAGACCCAGTACTTC.

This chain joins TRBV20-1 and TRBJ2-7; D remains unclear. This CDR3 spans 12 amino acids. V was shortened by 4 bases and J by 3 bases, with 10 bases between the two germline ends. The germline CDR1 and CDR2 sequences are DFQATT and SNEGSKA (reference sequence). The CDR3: CSATGLNYEQYF. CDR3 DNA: TGCAGTGCTACCGGTCTTAACTACGAGCAGTACTTC.

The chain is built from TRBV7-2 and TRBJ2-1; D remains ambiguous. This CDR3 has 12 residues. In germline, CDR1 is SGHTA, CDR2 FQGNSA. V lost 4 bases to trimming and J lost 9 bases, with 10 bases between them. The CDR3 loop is CASSSFRTEQFF. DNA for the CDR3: TGTGCCAGCAGCTCCTTCAGGACTGAGCAGTTCTTC.

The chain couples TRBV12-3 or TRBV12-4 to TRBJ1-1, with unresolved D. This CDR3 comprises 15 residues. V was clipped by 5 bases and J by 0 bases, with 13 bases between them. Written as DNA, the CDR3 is TGTGCCAGCAGTCCACAGAGAGGAGTGAACACTGAAGCTTTCTTT. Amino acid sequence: CASSPQRGVNTEAFF.